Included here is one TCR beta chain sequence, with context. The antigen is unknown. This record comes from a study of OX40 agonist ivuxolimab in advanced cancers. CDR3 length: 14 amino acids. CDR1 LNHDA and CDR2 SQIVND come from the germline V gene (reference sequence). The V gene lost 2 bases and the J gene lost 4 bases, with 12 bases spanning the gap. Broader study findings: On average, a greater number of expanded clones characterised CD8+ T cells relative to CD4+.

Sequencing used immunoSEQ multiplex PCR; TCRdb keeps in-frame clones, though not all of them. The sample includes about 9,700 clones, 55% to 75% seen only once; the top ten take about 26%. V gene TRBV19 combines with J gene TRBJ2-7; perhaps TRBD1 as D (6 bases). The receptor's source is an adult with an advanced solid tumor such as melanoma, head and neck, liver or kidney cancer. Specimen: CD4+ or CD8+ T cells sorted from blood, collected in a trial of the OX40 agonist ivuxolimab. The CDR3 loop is CASSITSTGYEQYF. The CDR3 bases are TGTGCCAGTAGTATAACGTCTACAGGGTACGAGCAGTACTTC. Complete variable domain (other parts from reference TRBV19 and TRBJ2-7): DGGITQSPKYLFRKEGQNVTLSCEQNLNHDAMYWYRQDPGQGLRLIYYSQIVNDFQKGDIAEGYSVSREKKESFPLTVTSAQKNPTAFYLCASSITSTGYEQYFGPGTRLTVT.